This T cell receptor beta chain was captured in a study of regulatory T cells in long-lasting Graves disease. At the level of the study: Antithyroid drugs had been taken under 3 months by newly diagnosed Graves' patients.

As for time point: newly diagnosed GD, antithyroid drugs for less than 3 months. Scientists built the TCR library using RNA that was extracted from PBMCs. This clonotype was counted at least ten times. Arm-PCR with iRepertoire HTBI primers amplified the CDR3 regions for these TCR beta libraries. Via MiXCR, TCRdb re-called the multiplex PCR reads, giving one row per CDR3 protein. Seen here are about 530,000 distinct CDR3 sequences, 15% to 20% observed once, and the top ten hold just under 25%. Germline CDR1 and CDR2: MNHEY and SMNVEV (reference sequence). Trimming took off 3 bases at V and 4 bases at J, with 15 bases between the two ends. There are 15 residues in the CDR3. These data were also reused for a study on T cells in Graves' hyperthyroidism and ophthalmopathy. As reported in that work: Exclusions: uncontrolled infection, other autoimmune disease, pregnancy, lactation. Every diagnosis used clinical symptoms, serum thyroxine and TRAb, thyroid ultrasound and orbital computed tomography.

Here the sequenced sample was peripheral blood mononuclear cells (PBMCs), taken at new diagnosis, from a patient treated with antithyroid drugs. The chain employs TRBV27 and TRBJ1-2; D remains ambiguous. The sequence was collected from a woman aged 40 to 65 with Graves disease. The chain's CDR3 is CASSLAEHSLYGYTF. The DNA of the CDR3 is TGTGCCAGCAGTTTGGCCGAGCATTCTCTCTATGGCTACACCTTC.